This T cell receptor (beta chain) was observed in a study of spatial heterogeneity in lung cancer. Using its own MiXCR run on the 5' RACE reads, TCRdb lists one record per CDR3 protein. The table shows around 98,000 distinct CDR3 sequences, with 19% occurring only once. The time point is: blood at routine non-recurrence follow-up after resection. No cell sorting; template was whole RNA from tumor, lung tissue or PBMC. About this clonotype: An end of the junction does not agree with germline; a read error may underlie this.

CDR3 length: 14 residues. The sample in question was PBMCs, obtained at follow-up. The receptor was derived from a male donor with early-stage non-small cell lung cancer. The chain has TRBV12-3 or TRBV12-4 and TRBJ1-1; weak D call: TRBD1 (5 bases). The CDR3 coding sequence is TGTGCCAACAGTTTGAGCGGGGGAGACACTGAAGCTTTCTTT. Residues: CANSLSGGDTEAFF.